Listed below are T cell receptor beta chains from one sample, sequenced in a study of shared T cell receptors in the human thymus. Only in-frame clones appear in the TCRdb table, and some are missing; sequencing was by immunoSEQ multiplex PCR. The sample has hundreds of thousands of clones, around 87% seen once. The data were also submitted as part of a second study, on human thymus T cells.

Sample: thymocytes. The receptors were sampled from a boy in the first two years of life with a congenital heart defect. Both conserved end residues are part of each CDR3.

v_call,cdr3_aa
TRBV6-1,CASSEATGLLGGVNEKLFF
TRBV4-3,CASSQGRAHRGRNQPQHF
TRBV7-2,CASSLGVQGPNYGYTF
TRBV10-2,CATLGTGSTLGRANVLTF
TRBV4-1,CASSHATSGNEQFF
TRBV7-6,CASSLARGGSSGETQYF
TRBV7-9,CASSPVREGYYGYTF
TRBV5-6,CASSLAGTGGYEQYF
TRBV19,CASSRERTDTQYF
TRBV6-4,CASSAGTSAINTGELFF
TRBV19,CASSKQPPNTEAFF
TRBV18,CASSERAGAKETQYF
TRBV13,CASSLGVGGNYEQYF
TRBV25-1,CASSRGLGQYF
TRBV28,CASSYELQGTPLLDIQYF
TRBV6-5,CASSQQSGVYNEQFF
TRBV7-6,CASSPEIGTGELFF
TRBV12-5,CASGDPGLENEQFF
TRBV11-2,CASSLDFPRSSGNTIYF
TRBV19,CASSPRDRIYEQYF
TRBV5-1,CASSSGLAGASYNEQFF
TRBV14,CASSPWSGRSYEQYF
TRBV10-2,CAPRAGGPSYNEQFF
TRBV2,CASRVGRLAGERPYNEQFF
TRBV28,CASSLSERSISGNTIYF
TRBV9,CASSVERTSQDTQYF
TRBV18,CASSPGGGAYNEQFF
TRBV14,CASSQARDRESSGANVLTF
TRBV27,CASSSTLAGENTGELFF
TRBV11-2,CASSLRGSGTDTQYF
TRBV7-9,CASSLLAGASYEQYF
TRBV27,CASAGQGFLNEQFF
TRBV2,CASSEENGEKECRDEQYF
TRBV5-1,CASYLGQGPSNEQFF
TRBV27,CASSFQGSYEQYF
TRBV28,CASSAPRGTSGRARSYNEQFF
TRBV11-3,CASSRAGTGELDEQYF
TRBV4-1,CASSQVQTSSGNTIYF
TRBV14,CASRAEAGGNTEAFF
TRBV4-2,CASSLSRVAGEYEQYF
TRBV4-3,CASSQGGLRVLGKHPEQYF
TRBV4-3,CASSQAGTSGRAFQETQYF
TRBV7-8,CASSLRPGQGGYEQYF
TRBV4-3,CASSLGGLGAYNEQFF
TRBV4-3,CASSQWTSGTTDTQYF
TRBV27,CASSGKPGGLAGLGGTQYF